Here is one TCR beta chain with its context. This specimen belongs to a study of OX40 agonist ivuxolimab in advanced cancers. Study as a whole: Prior therapy, whether anti-PD-1, anti-PD-L1 or anti-CTLA-4, was allowed, and about 39% had some. Partial responses were seen in three patients, one with hepatocellular carcinoma and two with cutaneous melanoma.

Excluded were patients having autoimmune disease history or systemic immunosuppression. Only in-frame clones appear in the TCRdb table, and some are missing; sequencing was by immunoSEQ multiplex PCR. The repertoire holds around 56,000 clones, approximately 85% seen once, with 8.5% to 14% in the top ten. This CDR3 is 14 amino acids long. Germline CDR1 is SQVTM and CDR2 is ANQGSEA. V was cut by 0 bases and J by 4 bases, with 12 bases left in between. This sequence was found in an adult with an advanced solid tumor such as melanoma, head and neck, liver or kidney cancer. Sequences were derived from CD4+ or CD8+ T cells sorted from blood, sampled in a trial of the OX40 agonist ivuxolimab. The J gene is TRBJ1-2, the V gene TRBV29-1; tentative D call: TRBD1 (5 bases). CDR3 nucleotide sequence: TGCAGCGTTGAAGATTGGACACAACTCTATGGCTACACCTTC. The encoded protein is CSVEDWTQLYGYTF.